Listed here are 24 T cell receptor beta chains from one sample, sequenced in a study of T cell responses to AZD1222 COVID-19 vaccine (dated by TCRdb to 2020 to 2023). Library construction relied on the immunoSEQ multiplex PCR assay. Entries here come from immuneACCESS through TCRdb and include only in-frame sequences with V and J called. Some clones fail to appear in such tables; in the studies checked, an unresolved V gene covers under half of the shortfall, and the cause of the remainder is unknown. Present in this sample are 95,000 to 150,000 clones, about nine tenths of which were seen just once. Clones ranked in the top ten supply around 4.5% of the sample. This specimen's time point label, per the study, means: baseline before first vaccination. Sequencing was performed on peripheral blood, taken on day 0 of AZD1222 vaccination. The receptor set was obtained from an adult in good health.

The V gene is TRBV28, the J gene TRBJ2-5, with a tentative D call TRBD1 (6 bases). Trimming removed 6 bases from V and 2 bases from J, with 10 bases in between. Germline values: CDR1 MDHEN, CDR2 SYDVKM. This CDR3 has 13 amino acids. The DNA for the CDR3 is TGTGCCAGCAGCAGCGGACAGCAAGAGACCCAGTACTTC. Amino acid sequence: CASSSGQQETQYF.

The chain recombines TRBV19 with TRBJ2-1, with 7 bases fitting TRBD2. This CDR3 has 15 amino acids. The V segment lost 3 bases and the J segment 3 bases; nucleotides outside the gene matches: 5. Germline V gene data show CDR1 as LNHDA and CDR2 as SQIVND (reference sequence). The CDR3 DNA is TGTGCCAGTAGTATTACGGGAGGAGACTACAATGAGCAGTTCTTC. This gives the protein CASSITGGDYNEQFF.

This chain uses TRBV7-9 with TRBJ2-7; no clear D. The CDR3 contains 12 residues. V shed 1 base and J shed 6 bases, with 7 bases lying between them. From germline, CDR1 is SEHNR and CDR2 FQNEAQ (reference sequence). This CDR3 reads CASSLGVGEQYF. DNA of the CDR3: TGTGCCAGCAGCTTAGGAGTGGGCGAGCAGTACTTC.

The chain recombines TRBV18 with TRBJ2-4, with D possibly being TRBD1 (6 bases). V was trimmed by 4 bases and J by 4 bases, leaving 14 bases between them. CDR3 length: 15 amino acids. Per germline, CDR1 KGHSH and CDR2 LQKENI. The CDR3 bases are TGTGCCAGCTCACGGGAGACAGGAGTTAAAAACATTCAGTACTTC. Translating gives CASSRETGVKNIQYF.

The V gene is TRBV7-2, the J gene TRBJ2-5; D might be TRBD2 (6 bases). Germline V CDR1 and CDR2: SGHTA, FQGNSA. Between the trimmed V and J ends, which lost 0 bases and 5 bases, there was a span of 19 bases. CDR3 length: 17 amino acids. The CDR3 DNA is TGTGCCAGCAGCTTAGCTGGTCGATCAGGGAGGTGGGAGACCCAGTACTTC. Translating it yields CASSLAGRSGRWETQYF.

This chain uses TRBV3-1 (or the pseudogene TRBV3-2) with TRBJ1-3; possible D gene TRBD1, 5 bases. Germline V gene sequence: CDR1 LGHDT, CDR2 YNNKEL (reference sequence). The CDR3 covers 17 residues. V was pared by 5 bases and J by 0 bases, with 17 bases between. CDR3 coding DNA: TGTGCCAGCAGCGAACGGGCCGGGACCGCCTCTGGAAACACCATATATTTT. Residues: CASSERAGTASGNTIYF.

A few counts support this clone. J is TRBJ2-1 and V is TRBV29-1; 7 nucleotides match TRBD1. From germline, CDR1 is SQVTM and CDR2 ANQGSEA. J lost 3 bases, V lost 7 bases, and 3 bases had no gene match. The CDR3 loop spans 12 amino acids. The CDR3 here is CSERQGYNEQFF. The CDR3 DNA is TGCAGCGAGAGACAGGGCTACAATGAGCAGTTCTTC.

This clone has just a few counts. V usage is TRBV6-5 and J usage is TRBJ1-1; 7 bases fit TRBD1. The CDR3 is 14 residues long. The J segment lost 4 bases and the V segment lost 6 bases, leaving 8 bases of the junction unmatched. CDR1 is MNHEY, CDR2 SVGAGI, per germline. The CDR3 sequence is CASREMTGRTEAFF. For the CDR3, the DNA is TGTGCCAGCAGAGAGATGACAGGGCGCACTGAAGCTTTCTTT.

The gene calls are TRBV6-5 and TRBJ1-5; D gene unclear. This CDR3 is 13 amino acids long. Germline V lookup: CDR1 MNHEY, CDR2 SVGAGI. The V end was cut by 6 bases, the J end by 4 bases, with 10 bases between. The CDR3 DNA is TGTGCCAGCAGATTCTCCAGAAATCAGCCCCAGCATTTT. Its translation: CASRFSRNQPQHF.

J is TRBJ2-7 and V is TRBV5-1, with 12 bases matching TRBD2. The CDR3 is 15 amino acids. The germline V gene has CDR1 SGHRS and CDR2 YFSETQ. V was clipped by 5 bases and J by 4 bases; unmatched bases: 7. The CDR3 nucleotides read TGCGCCAGCAGATTCGGACTAGCGGGATCTTACGAGCAGTACTTC. Protein product: CASRFGLAGSYEQYF.

The V call is TRBV5-1, the J call TRBJ2-7, with 7 bases that match TRBD2. This CDR3 has 16 residues. Trimming took 1 base from V and 0 from J; bases not matched to a gene: 7. CDR1 and CDR2 from the germline V gene are SGHRS and YFSETQ. CDR3 in amino acids: CASSLTPSGSSYEQYF. The CDR3 DNA sequence: TGCGCCAGCAGCTTGACACCTAGCGGAAGCTCCTACGAGCAGTACTTC.

This chain connects TRBV6-6 to TRBJ1-1; possibly TRBD1 for D (6 bases). Germline CDR1 and CDR2: MNHNY and SVGAGI (reference sequence). V gave up 4 bases and J gave up 1 base, with 13 bases separating them. CDR3 length equals 15 residues. The CDR3 protein is CASSSTQGANTEAFF. The DNA of the CDR3 is TGTGCCAGCAGTTCCACACAGGGAGCGAACACTGAAGCTTTCTTT.

This clone turned up a few times. J is TRBJ1-3 and V is TRBV6-5; D uncertain. Trimming took off 6 bases at V and 6 bases at J, with 12 bases between the two ends. Germline-derived CDR1 and CDR2 are MNHEY and SVGAGI. The CDR3 runs 13 residues. CDR3 DNA: TGTGCCAGCAGAACAGATGCGGTAAACACCATATATTTT. This gives the protein CASRTDAVNTIYF.

J is TRBJ1-2 and V is TRBV12-3 or TRBV12-4, with D hard to call. The CDR3 consists of 12 residues. Trimming pared 7 bases from V and 8 bases from J, leaving 14 bases between. The CDR3 coding sequence is TGTGCCAGCAAGCCGAGGGTGGAGGGCTACACCTTC. Protein product: CASKPRVEGYTF.

This chain uses TRBV30 with TRBJ1-1; the D is unclear. The V end lost 6 bases, the J end lost 1 base, and 6 bases lay between the germline ends. CDR3 size: 11 residues. The V gene's germline CDR1 is GTSNPN and CDR2 SVGIG (reference sequence). Written as DNA, the CDR3 is TGTGCCTGCTACAAGAACACTGAAGCTTTCTTT. Its translation: CACYKNTEAFF.

This rearrangement joins TRBV25-1 to TRBJ2-1; D is possibly TRBD1 or TRBD2 (6 bases each). CDR1 and CDR2 (germline): MGHDK, SYGVNS. V was clipped by 1 base and J by 8 bases, with 12 bases between them. This CDR3 is built from 14 residues. The CDR3 loop is CASSELGGNDEQFF. The CDR3 DNA follows: TGTGCCAGCAGTGAATTAGGGGGGAACGATGAGCAGTTCTTC.

The chain employs TRBV10-3 and TRBJ1-1; D is perhaps TRBD1 (5 bases). The V end lost 8 bases, the J end lost 5 bases, and 15 bases lay between the germline ends. The CDR3 has 13 residues. The V gene's germline CDR1 is ENHRY and CDR2 SYGVKD. CDR3 sequence: CAIGRGSTTEAFF. The CDR3 DNA follows: TGTGCCATCGGGCGGGGGTCGACTACTGAAGCTTTCTTT.

The chain carries TRBV18 and TRBJ1-2, with TRBD1 matching over 8 bases. V shed 5 bases, J shed 7 bases, and the junction held 9 bases outside the gene matches. In germline, CDR1 is KGHSH, CDR2 LQKENI. The CDR3 spans 14 residues. CDR3: CASSSPDRVAGYTF. Here the CDR3 DNA reads TGTGCCAGCTCATCGCCGGACAGGGTTGCTGGCTACACCTTC.

The CDR3 spells CASSFRQLGEQYF. CDR3 nucleotide sequence: TGCGCCAGCAGCTTTAGACAGCTTGGCGAGCAGTACTTC. The V call is TRBV5-1, the J call TRBJ2-7; possible D gene TRBD1, 5 bases. V gave up 2 bases and J gave up 6 bases, with 12 bases separating them. This CDR3 is built from 13 residues. Germline V gene data show CDR1 as SGHRS and CDR2 as YFSETQ.

This clone has just a few counts. This chain links TRBV11-2 with TRBJ1-2; D gene ambiguous. The germline CDR1 and CDR2 sequences are SGHAT and FQNNGV. Trimming removed 1 base from V and 2 bases from J, with 11 bases in between. The CDR3 is 15 amino acids. CDR3 DNA sequence: TGTGCCAGCAGCTTAGCTCCTCAAGGAAACTATGGCTACACCTTC. Protein: CASSLAPQGNYGYTF.

This sequence joins TRBV7-9 and TRBJ2-3; 8 positions agree with TRBD2. The CDR3 runs to 19 residues. Losses at the gene ends were 5 bases for V and 2 bases for J; bases not matched to a gene: 18. Germline loops: CDR1 SEHNR, CDR2 FQNEAQ (reference sequence). The chain's CDR3 is CASSHPGASGPPSTDTQYF. The CDR3 bases are TGTGCCAGCAGCCACCCTGGGGCTAGCGGGCCCCCCTCCACAGATACGCAGTATTTT. Drawing the rest from reference TRBV7-9 and TRBJ2-3, the complete variable domain is DTGVSQNPRHKITKRGQNVTFRCDPISEHNRLYWYRQTLGQGPEFLTYFQNEAQLEKSRLLSDRFSAERPKGSFSTLEIQRTEQGDSAMYLCASSHPGASGPPSTDTQYFGPGTRLTVL.

The chain has TRBV18 and TRBJ1-1; D gene uncertain. Trimming took off 0 bases at V and 6 bases at J, with 8 bases between the two ends. The CDR3 covers 13 residues. In germline, CDR1 is KGHSH, CDR2 LQKENI. Written as DNA, the CDR3 is TGTGCCAGCTCACCACCTACGCGGGCTGAAGCTTTCTTT. Its protein product is CASSPPTRAEAFF. Full variable domain (rest looked up from reference TRBV18 and TRBJ1-1): NAGVMQNPRHLVRRRGQEARLRCSPMKGHSHVYWYRQLPEEGLKFMVYLQKENIIDESGMPKERFSAEFPKEGPSILRIQQVVRGDSAAYFCASSPPTRAEAFFGQGTRLTVV.

CDR3 DNA: TGTGCCATCGGGAGCGGGGCGATAACGGTAGAGACCCAGTACTTC. Translation gives CAIGSGAITVETQYF. The genes are TRBV10-3 and TRBJ2-5; 7 bases are a match to TRBD2. This CDR3 is 15 amino acids long. V lost 8 bases to trimming and J lost 4 bases; unmatched junction nucleotides: 13. Germline V gives CDR1 ENHRY, CDR2 SYGVKD.

The genes are TRBV18 and TRBJ1-4, with D perhaps TRBD1 (5 bases). The CDR3 has 14 amino acids. V dropped 2 bases and J dropped 7 bases, with 11 bases sitting between them. Germline V gene lookup returns CDR1 KGHSH and CDR2 LQKENI. The CDR3 nucleotides read TGTGCCAGCTCACCAAACGAGGGGACTGAAAAACTGTTTTTT. Protein sequence: CASSPNEGTEKLFF.